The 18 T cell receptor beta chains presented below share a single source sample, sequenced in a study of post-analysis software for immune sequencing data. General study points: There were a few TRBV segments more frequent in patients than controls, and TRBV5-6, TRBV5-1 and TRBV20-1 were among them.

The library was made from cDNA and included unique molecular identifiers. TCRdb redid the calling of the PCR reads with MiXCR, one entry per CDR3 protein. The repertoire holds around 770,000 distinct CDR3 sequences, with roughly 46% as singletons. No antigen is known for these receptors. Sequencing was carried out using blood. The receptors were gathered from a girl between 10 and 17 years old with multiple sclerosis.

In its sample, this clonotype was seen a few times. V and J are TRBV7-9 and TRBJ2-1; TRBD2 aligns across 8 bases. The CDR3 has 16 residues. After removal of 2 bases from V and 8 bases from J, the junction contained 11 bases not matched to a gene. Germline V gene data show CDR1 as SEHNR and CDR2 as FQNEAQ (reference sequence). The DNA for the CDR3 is TGTGCCAGCAGCTTAATTTCGGGAGGGCCGGGTGATGAGCAGTTCTTC. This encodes CASSLISGGPGDEQFF.

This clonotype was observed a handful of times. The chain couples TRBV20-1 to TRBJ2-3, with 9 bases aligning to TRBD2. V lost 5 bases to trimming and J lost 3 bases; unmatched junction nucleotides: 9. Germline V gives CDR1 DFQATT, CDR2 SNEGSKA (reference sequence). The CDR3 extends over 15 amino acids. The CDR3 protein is CSADAGTSRTDTQYF. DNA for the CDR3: TGCAGTGCTGATGCCGGGACTAGCAGAACAGATACGCAGTATTTT.

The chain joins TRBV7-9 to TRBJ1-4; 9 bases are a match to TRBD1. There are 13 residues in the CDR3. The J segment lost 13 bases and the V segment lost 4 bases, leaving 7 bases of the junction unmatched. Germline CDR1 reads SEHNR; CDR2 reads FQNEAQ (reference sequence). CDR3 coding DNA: TGTGCCAGCAGCTCCAGACAGGGGGGGGGACTGTTTTTT. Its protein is CASSSRQGGGLFF.

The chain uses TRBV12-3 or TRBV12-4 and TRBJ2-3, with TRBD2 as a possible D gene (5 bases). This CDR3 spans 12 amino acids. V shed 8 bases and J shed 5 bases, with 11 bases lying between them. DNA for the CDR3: TGTGCCAGCCAGGCTAGCCGAGATACGCAGTATTTT. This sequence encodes CASQASRDTQYF.

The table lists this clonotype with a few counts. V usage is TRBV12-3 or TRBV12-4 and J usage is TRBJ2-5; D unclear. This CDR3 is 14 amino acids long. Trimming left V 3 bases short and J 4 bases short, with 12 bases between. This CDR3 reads CASSFKRLGETQYF. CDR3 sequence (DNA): TGTGCCAGCAGTTTCAAGCGTTTAGGAGAGACCCAGTACTTC.

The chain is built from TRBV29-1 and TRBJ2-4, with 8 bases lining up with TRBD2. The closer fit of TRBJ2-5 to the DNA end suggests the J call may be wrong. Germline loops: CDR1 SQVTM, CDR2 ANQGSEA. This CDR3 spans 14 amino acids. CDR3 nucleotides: TGCAGCGTTGAATTAGGGCTAGCGGGAGAGACCCAGTACTTC. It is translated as CSVELGLAGETQYF.

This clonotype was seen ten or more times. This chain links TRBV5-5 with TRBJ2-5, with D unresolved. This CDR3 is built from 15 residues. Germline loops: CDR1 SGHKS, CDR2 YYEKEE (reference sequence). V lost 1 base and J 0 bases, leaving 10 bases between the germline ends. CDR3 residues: CASSLLAAYQETQYF. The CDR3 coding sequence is TGTGCCAGCAGCTTGTTAGCAGCCTACCAAGAGACCCAGTACTTC. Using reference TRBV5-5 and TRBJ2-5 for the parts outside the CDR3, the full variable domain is DAGVTQSPTHLIKTRGQQVTLRCSPISGHKSVSWYQQVLGQGPQFIFQYYEKEERGRGNFPDRFSARQFPNYSSELNVNALLLGDSALYLCASSLLAAYQETQYFGPGTRLLVL.

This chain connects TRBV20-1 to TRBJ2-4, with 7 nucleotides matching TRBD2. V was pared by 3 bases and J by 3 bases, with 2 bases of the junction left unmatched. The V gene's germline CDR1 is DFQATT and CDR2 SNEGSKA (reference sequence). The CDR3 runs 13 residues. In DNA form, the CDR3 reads TGCAGTGCTAGCCGGGACTACAAAAACATTCAGTACTTC. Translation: CSASRDYKNIQYF.

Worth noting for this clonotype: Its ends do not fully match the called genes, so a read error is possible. CDR3 protein: CSASIGSGSTIYF. DNA of the CDR3: TGCAGTGCTAGTATTGGCTCTGGAAGCACCATATATTTT. The rearrangement joins TRBV20-1 to TRBJ1-3, with no clear D. The germline gives CDR1 DFQATT, CDR2 SNEGSKA (reference sequence). The CDR3 has 13 residues.

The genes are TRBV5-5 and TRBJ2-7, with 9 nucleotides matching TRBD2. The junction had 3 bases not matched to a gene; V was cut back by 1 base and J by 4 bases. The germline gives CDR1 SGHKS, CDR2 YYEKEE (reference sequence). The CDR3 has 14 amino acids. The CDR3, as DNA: TGTGCCAGCAGCTTGACGGGACTAGCTTACGAGCAGTACTTC. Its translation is CASSLTGLAYEQYF.

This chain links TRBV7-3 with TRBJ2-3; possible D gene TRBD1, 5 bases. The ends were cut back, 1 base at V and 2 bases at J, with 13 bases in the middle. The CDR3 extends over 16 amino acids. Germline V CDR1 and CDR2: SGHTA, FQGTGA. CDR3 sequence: CASSLNPGLTTDTQYF. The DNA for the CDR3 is TGTGCCAGCAGCTTAAATCCAGGGTTGACCACAGATACGCAGTATTTT.

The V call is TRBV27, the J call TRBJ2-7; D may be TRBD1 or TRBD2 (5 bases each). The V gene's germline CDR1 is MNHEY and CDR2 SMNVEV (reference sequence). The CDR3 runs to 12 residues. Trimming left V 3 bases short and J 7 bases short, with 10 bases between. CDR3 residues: CASSFGWGEQYF. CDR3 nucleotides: TGTGCCAGCAGTTTTGGGTGGGGGGAGCAGTACTTC.

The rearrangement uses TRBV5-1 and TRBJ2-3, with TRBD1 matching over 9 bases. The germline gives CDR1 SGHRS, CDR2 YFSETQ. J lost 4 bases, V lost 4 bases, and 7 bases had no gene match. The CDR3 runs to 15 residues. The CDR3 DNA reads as TGCGCCAGCAGCGCGGGACAGGGAGCGGCAGATACGCAGTATTTT. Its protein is CASSAGQGAADTQYF.

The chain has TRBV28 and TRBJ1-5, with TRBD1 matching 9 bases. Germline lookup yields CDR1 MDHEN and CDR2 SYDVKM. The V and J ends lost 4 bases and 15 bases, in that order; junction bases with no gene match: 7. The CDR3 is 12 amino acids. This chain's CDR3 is CASSSTTGGRHF. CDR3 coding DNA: TGTGCCAGCAGTTCGACGACAGGGGGAAGGCATTTT.

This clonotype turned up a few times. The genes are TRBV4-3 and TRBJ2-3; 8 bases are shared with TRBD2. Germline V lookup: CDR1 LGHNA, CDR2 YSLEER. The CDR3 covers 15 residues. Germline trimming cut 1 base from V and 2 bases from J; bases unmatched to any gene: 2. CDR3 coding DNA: TGCGCCAGCAGCCAAGGTAGCGGGGACACAGATACGCAGTATTTT. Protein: CASSQGSGDTDTQYF.

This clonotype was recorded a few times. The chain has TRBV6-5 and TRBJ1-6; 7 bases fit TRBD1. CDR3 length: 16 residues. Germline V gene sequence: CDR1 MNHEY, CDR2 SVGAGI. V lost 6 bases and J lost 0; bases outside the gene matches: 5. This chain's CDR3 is CASRITGASYNSPLHF. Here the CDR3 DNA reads TGTGCCAGCAGGATAACAGGGGCCTCCTATAATTCACCCCTCCACTTT.

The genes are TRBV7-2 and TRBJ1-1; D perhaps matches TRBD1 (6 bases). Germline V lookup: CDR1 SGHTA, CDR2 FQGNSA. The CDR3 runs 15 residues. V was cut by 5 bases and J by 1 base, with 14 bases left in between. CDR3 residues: CASSPGWTANTEAFF. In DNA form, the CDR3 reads TGTGCCAGCAGCCCCGGTTGGACAGCGAACACTGAAGCTTTCTTT.

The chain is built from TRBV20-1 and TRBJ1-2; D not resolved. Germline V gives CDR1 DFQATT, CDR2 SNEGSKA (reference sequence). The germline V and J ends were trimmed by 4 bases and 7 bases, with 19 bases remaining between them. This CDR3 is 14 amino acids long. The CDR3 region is CSATPPDTQLGYTF. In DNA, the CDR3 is TGCAGTGCTACTCCACCCGATACGCAGCTTGGCTACACCTTC.